The 21 T cell receptor beta chains below all came from one sample that was sequenced in a study of T cells in Graves' hyperthyroidism and ophthalmopathy. Amplification of TCR beta CDR3 regions was performed using RNA transcripts as template. First-round RT-PCR targeting the TCR CDR3 was performed with the HTBI primer set. TCRdb analysed the multiplex PCR reads with MiXCR anew, one entry per CDR3 protein. Altogether hundreds of thousands of distinct CDR3 sequences are present, approximately 25% being singletons, with the ten largest covering 11%. Source material: blood. These receptors all stem from a woman in her 30s with Graves' ophthalmopathy.

This clonotype was detected many times. The chain employs TRBV2 and TRBJ2-4; D is unresolved. The CDR3 has 15 amino acids. V was trimmed by 7 bases and J by 2 bases, leaving 15 bases between them. Germline CDR1 reads SNHLY; CDR2 reads FYNNEI. CDR3 DNA: TGTGCCAGCAAGACGTTCAGGTATCCCAAAAACATTCAGTACTTC. This sequence encodes CASKTFRYPKNIQYF.

This clonotype came up many times. The chain combines TRBV4-2 with TRBJ1-3; unclear D gene. The CDR3 length is 17 residues. The germline V and J ends were trimmed by 0 bases and 4 bases, with 16 bases remaining between them. The germline gives CDR1 LGHNA, CDR2 YNFKEQ. The CDR3 is CASSQDFGLTLGNTIYF. Written as DNA, the CDR3 is TGTGCCAGCAGCCAAGATTTTGGCCTAACCCTCGGAAACACCATATATTTT.

This clonotype was seen many times. The chain is built from TRBV2 and TRBJ1-1; tentative D call: TRBD1 (5 bases). The CDR3 has 14 residues. CDR1 and CDR2 from the germline V gene are SNHLY and FYNNEI. V lost 5 bases to trimming and J lost 0 bases, with 10 bases between them. This CDR3 is CASSRDPVNTEAFF. In nucleotides, the CDR3 is TGTGCCAGCAGTAGGGACCCTGTGAACACTGAAGCTTTCTTT.

This clonotype came up a few times. One end of the junction varies from germline; a read error may be responsible. The chain carries TRBV30 and TRBJ1-2; D perhaps matches TRBD1 (6 bases). The CDR3 runs 15 residues. CDR1 and CDR2 from the germline V gene are GTSNPN and SVGIG (reference sequence). CDR3 amino acids: CAWTGPGHLNYGHTF. The CDR3 nucleotides read TGTGCCTGGACCGGACCGGGACATCTCAACTATGGCCACACCTTC.

This clonotype was counted ten times or more. V is TRBV20-1 and J is TRBJ1-1; no reliable D call. The germline V and J ends were trimmed by 2 bases and 2 bases, with 9 bases remaining between them. CDR1 DFQATT and CDR2 SNEGSKA come from the germline V gene (reference sequence). The CDR3 totals 13 residues. Written as DNA, the CDR3 is TGCAGTGCTAGACAAGCCCTTAACACTGAAGCTTTCTTT. Amino acids: CSARQALNTEAFF.

This rearrangement joins TRBV5-4 to TRBJ2-7, with D maybe TRBD2 (6 bases). V lost 2 bases, J lost 0 bases, and 12 bases lay in between. Germline V lookup: CDR1 SGHNT, CDR2 YYREEE (reference sequence). The CDR3 is made up of 15 amino acids. CDR3 bases: TGTGCCAGCAGCTTACTAGCCCAGAGCTCCTACGAGCAGTACTTC. This sequence encodes CASSLLAQSSYEQYF.

Ten or more counts support this clonotype. The chain employs TRBV6-1 and TRBJ2-7; 7 bases line up with TRBD2. CDR1 and CDR2 from the germline V gene are MNHNS and SASEGT. J lost 2 bases, V lost 7 bases, and 5 bases had no gene match. The CDR3 totals 13 residues. CDR3 residues: CASTGTTAYEQYF. The CDR3 bases are TGTGCCAGCACCGGGACTACCGCCTACGAGCAGTACTTC.

This clonotype was detected many times. The chain uses TRBV7-2 and TRBJ2-7; 10 nucleotides match TRBD1. V gave up 5 bases and J gave up 5 bases; unmatched junction bases: 9. Germline V gene sequence: CDR1 SGHTA, CDR2 FQGNSA. The CDR3 runs to 15 residues. This chain's CDR3 is CASSRPGTGVHEQYF. CDR3 nucleotides: TGTGCCAGCAGCCGGCCCGGGACAGGGGTCCACGAGCAGTACTTC. Supplemented by reference TRBV7-2 and TRBJ2-7, the full variable domain reads GAGVSQSPSNKVTEKGKDVELRCDPISGHTALYWYRQSLGQGLEFLIYFQGNSAPDKSGLPSDRFSAERTGGSVSTLTIQRTQQEDSAVYLCASSRPGTGVHEQYFGPGTRLTVT.

The chain joins TRBV12-3 or TRBV12-4 to TRBJ1-5; maybe TRBD1 (5 bases). The CDR3 is made up of 14 amino acids. Between the trimmed V and J ends, which lost 2 bases and 5 bases, there was a span of 10 bases. The CDR3 DNA reads TGTGCCAGCAGTTTATCTCCGGGGGATCAGCCCCAGCATTTT. It encodes CASSLSPGDQPQHF.

J is TRBJ1-5 and V is TRBV6-5; unclear D gene. Trimming pared 0 bases from V and 2 bases from J, leaving 11 bases between. Germline V gene sequence: CDR1 MNHEY, CDR2 SVGAGI. This CDR3 has 16 amino acids. The DNA for the CDR3 is TGTGCCAGCAGTTACTCGGAGGGCAGAGGCAATCAGCCCCAGCATTTT. Translation gives CASSYSEGRGNQPQHF.

The table lists this clonotype with a few counts. It may be a read error: a sequence one base away is much more abundant. No conserved phenylalanine or tryptophan ends this CDR3, so it is likely a read error. The chain combines TRBV29-1 with TRBJ1-2; 7 bases align to TRBD1. V dropped 5 bases and J dropped 4; count of bases not matched to a gene: 4. Germline V lookup: CDR1 SQVTM, CDR2 ANQGSEA. CDR3 length: 12 amino acids. CDR3 loop: CSVSGTVYGYTY. The CDR3 DNA reads as TGCAGCGTTTCCGGGACAGTCTATGGCTACACCTAC.

In its sample, this clonotype was seen many times. The rearrangement links TRBV7-9 to TRBJ2-7; 12 positions match TRBD2. In germline, CDR1 is SEHNR, CDR2 FQNEAQ (reference sequence). With 5 bases clipped from V and 6 bases from J, the junction kept 8 bases outside the gene matches. The CDR3 extends over 15 amino acids. The CDR3 spells CASSIRLAGAPEQYF. As DNA, the CDR3 is TGTGCCAGCAGCATAAGACTAGCGGGGGCCCCCGAGCAGTACTTC.

Comments on this clonotype: One junction end disagrees with the germline gene, perhaps due to a read error. V usage is TRBV18 and J usage is TRBJ1-1, with no clear D. CDR3 size: 13 residues. In germline, CDR1 is KGHSH, CDR2 LQKENI. CDR3 loop: CASAPPGNTEAFF. The DNA of the CDR3 is TGTGCCAGCGCACCACCAGGGAACACTGAAGCTTTCTTT.

This clonotype was recorded at least ten times. V gene TRBV2 combines with J gene TRBJ1-5; possibly TRBD1 for D (5 bases). The V gene's germline CDR1 is SNHLY and CDR2 FYNNEI. The CDR3 is 15 amino acids. Trimming removed 6 bases at V and 0 bases at J, with 12 bases between. The DNA for the CDR3 is TGTGCCAGCAGGGTGACAGCGAGTAGCAATCAGCCCCAGCATTTT. It is translated as CASRVTASSNQPQHF. The whole variable domain, remainder taken from reference TRBV2 and TRBJ1-5, is EPEVTQTPSHQVTQMGQEVILRCVPISNHLYFYWYRQILGQKVEFLVSFYNNEISEKSEIFDDQFSVERPDGSNFTLKIRSTKLEDSAMYFCASRVTASSNQPQHFGDGTRLSIL.

There are many counts of this clonotype. V is TRBV29-1 and J is TRBJ2-5; D remains unclear. Germline V gene data show CDR1 as SQVTM and CDR2 as ANQGSEA. V gave up 8 bases and J gave up 4 bases, with 17 bases separating them. This CDR3 region has 13 residues. DNA for the CDR3: TGCAGCTATGGACCGGACGGCGGAGAGACCCAGTACTTC. Protein product: CSYGPDGGETQYF.

This clonotype has at least ten counts. The chain couples TRBV27 to TRBJ2-3, with unresolved D. The germline V and J ends were trimmed by 1 base and 3 bases, with 5 bases remaining between them. This CDR3 has 13 residues. Germline loops: CDR1 MNHEY, CDR2 SMNVEV (reference sequence). The CDR3 nucleotides read TGTGCCAGCAGTTTATTCTTTACAGATACGCAGTATTTT. Residues: CASSLFFTDTQYF.

About this clonotype itself: One base away lies a much larger clone, so this may be a sequencing read error. The chain has TRBV18 and TRBJ1-2; D possibly corresponds to TRBD1 (6 bases). Trimming pared 3 bases from V and 12 bases from J, leaving 20 bases between. There are 14 residues in the CDR3. Germline V CDR1 and CDR2: KGHSH, LQKENI. In DNA, the CDR3 is TGTGCCAGCTCACCTACGGGGGGCTTCCTCGGCCACACCTTC. This codes for CASSPTGGFLGHTF.

V is TRBV4-1 and J is TRBJ1-5; TRBD1 matches at 8 bases. This CDR3 spans 20 amino acids. CDR1 and CDR2 (germline): MGHRA, YSYEKL. Losses at the gene ends were 0 bases for V and 0 bases for J; bases not matched to a gene: 13. This CDR3 is CASSQESPGQASYSNQPQHF. The CDR3 bases are TGCGCCAGCAGCCAAGAGAGCCCGGGACAGGCCTCATATAGCAATCAGCCCCAGCATTTT.

This clonotype was recorded a few times. The rearrangement joins TRBV2 to TRBJ1-5; D is possibly TRBD1 (6 bases). CDR3 size: 14 residues. With 4 bases removed from V and 6 bases from J, the gap between germline ends came to 13 bases. Per germline, CDR1 SNHLY and CDR2 FYNNEI. The CDR3 nucleotides are TGTGCCAGCAGTGGAGCCCAGGGGAGTCAGCCCCAGCATTTT. Translation: CASSGAQGSQPQHF.

This clonotype was counted many times. The chain recombines TRBV6-2 or TRBV6-3 with TRBJ1-2; D perhaps matches TRBD1 (6 bases). From germline, CDR1 is MNHEY and CDR2 SVGEGT. The CDR3 has 15 residues. The germline V and J ends were trimmed by 2 bases and 8 bases, with 18 bases remaining between them. CDR3 DNA sequence: TGTGCCAGCAGTTACCCACAGACAGGAGCTTACGGCTACACCTTC. It encodes CASSYPQTGAYGYTF.

This chain connects TRBV6-5 to TRBJ2-2; 7 bases agree with TRBD1. The germline gives CDR1 MNHEY, CDR2 SVGAGI. This CDR3 is 17 amino acids long. The V and J ends lost 0 bases and 2 bases, in that order; junction bases with no gene match: 6. The CDR3 reads CASSYSQGPPNTGELFF. In DNA, the CDR3 is TGTGCCAGCAGTTACTCACAGGGGCCCCCAAACACCGGGGAGCTGTTTTTT.